The present TCR beta chain was sequenced within a study of cytomegalovirus exposure and HLA in healthy donors. A remark on this clone: Its antigen is not identified.

The PCR had 60 Vbeta and 13 Jbeta primers. Sequenced by immunoSEQ multiplex PCR; TCRdb stores in-frame clones only, minus some. The table records roughly 80,000 clones, around 76% of them present only once. Per germline, CDR1 MDHEN and CDR2 SYDVKM. Trimming removed 7 bases from V and 3 bases from J; junction bases left unmatched: 11. This CDR3 comprises 16 residues. Notes on the study in general: Among the sequence variants, a highly shared cluster was likely an artifact of sequencing.

The TCR sequence derives from a woman between 45 and 65 years old in good health and CMV-seropositive. The chain joins TRBV28 to TRBJ2-5, with TRBD1 matching over 10 bases. Sample: PBMCs. This CDR3 reads CASIQVETGGEETQYF. CDR3 bases: TGTGCCAGCATACAGGTGGAGACAGGGGGCGAAGAGACCCAGTACTTC.